These 31 T cell receptor beta chains originate from one sample sequenced in a study of lung T cells in sarcoidosis with Löfgren's syndrome. TCRdb independently ran MiXCR on the reads; one entry per CDR3 protein. The sample lists about 2,200 distinct CDR3 sequences, approximately 24% occurring once. Sequenced sample: CD4+ T cells from bronchoalveolar lavage. The origin of the receptors is a human donor with sarcoidosis (Löfgren's syndrome or another form), or a control subject (not recorded which).

By frequency in the sample, this clonotype is medium-sized (0.01 to 0.1%). This chain uses TRBV6-1 with TRBJ2-2; weak D call: TRBD1 (6 bases). CDR1 is MNHNS and CDR2 is SASEGT in the germline V gene. V was trimmed by 6 bases and J by 5 bases, leaving 13 bases between them. The CDR3 is 14 amino acids. CDR3 protein: CASRLRGLTGELFF. The CDR3, as DNA: TGTGCCAGCAGACTCAGGGGTTTGACCGGGGAGCTGTTTTTT.

This clonotype was observed a handful of times. A much larger clone is a single base away; this may be a read error. Here the CDR3 DNA reads TGTGCCAGCAGTGAAAGTTCTGGGGGAGGAAACATCATATATTTT. It specifies CASSESSGGGNIIYF. The V and J genes are TRBV2 and TRBJ1-3, with D tentatively TRBD1 (5 bases). CDR1 and CDR2 from the germline V gene are SNHLY and FYNNEI. The CDR3 runs to 15 residues.

Worth noting for this clonotype: A read error may account for a junction end that differs from germline. The V gene is TRBV12-3 or TRBV12-4, the J gene TRBJ2-7; D perhaps matches TRBD2 (5 bases). The CDR3 has 15 residues. The CDR3 region is CAGSPGLAPNYEQYF. DNA for the CDR3: TGTGCCGGCAGTCCTGGACTCGCTCCAAACTACGAGCAGTACTTC.

This clonotype is judged large. This chain joins TRBV18 and TRBJ2-3, with D hard to call. The V end lost 3 bases, the J end lost 2 bases, and 6 bases lay between the germline ends. The CDR3 is made up of 13 amino acids. Looked up from germline, CDR1 is KGHSH and CDR2 is LQKENI. DNA for the CDR3: TGTGCCAGCTCACCGTCCTACACAGATACGCAGTATTTT. It translates to CASSPSYTDTQYF. Full variable domain (remainder filled in from reference TRBV18 and TRBJ2-3): NAGVMQNPRHLVRRRGQEARLRCSPMKGHSHVYWYRQLPEEGLKFMVYLQKENIIDESGMPKERFSAEFPKEGPSILRIQQVVRGDSAAYFCASSPSYTDTQYFGPGTRLTVL.

To note about this clonotype: Germline and junction disagree at one end, which may indicate a read error. This chain uses TRBV20-1 with TRBJ2-3; D not resolved. CDR3 length: 14 amino acids. Germline V CDR1 and CDR2: DFQATT, SNEGSKA (reference sequence). The CDR3 protein is CSAGKPSSTDTQYF. The DNA of the CDR3 is TGCAGTGCTGGTAAACCTAGTAGCACAGACACGCAGTATTTT.

To note about this clonotype: In this CDR3 the conserved last residue, phenylalanine or tryptophan, is missing, so a read error is likely. CDR3 protein: CASSGRNYGYTL. Here the CDR3 DNA reads TGTGCCAGCAGTGGGCGGAACTATGGCTACACCCTC. The chain is built from TRBV6-1 and TRBJ1-2; D is ambiguous. The V end lost 4 bases, the J end lost 2 bases, and 5 bases lay between the germline ends. The CDR3 loop spans 12 amino acids. The germline V gene encodes CDR1 MNHNS and CDR2 SASEGT.

Many counts were recorded for this clonotype. The chain joins TRBV12-3 or TRBV12-4 to TRBJ2-1; 8 nucleotides agree with TRBD2. Trimming cost V 2 bases and J 8 bases; bases outside gene matches: 5. The CDR3 covers 14 residues. DNA of the CDR3: TGTGCCAGCAGTTTAAGCGGGGGAGAGGATGAGCAGTTCTTC. As protein: CASSLSGGEDEQFF.

Judged by abundance, this clonotype is medium-sized. The chain links TRBV6-1 to TRBJ1-2, with D unresolved. Germline CDR1 is MNHNS and CDR2 is SASEGT. V was shortened by 5 bases and J by 5 bases, with 9 bases between the two germline ends. The CDR3 is 12 residues long. The CDR3 DNA is TGTGCCAGCAGTTATCGTGGATATGGCTACACCTTC. Protein sequence: CASSYRGYGYTF.

This clonotype is categorized as medium-sized. This chain links TRBV9 with TRBJ2-5, with D unclear. Germline assignment: CDR1 SGDLS and CDR2 YYNGEE. The V end lost 4 bases, the J end lost 10 bases, and 17 bases lay between the germline ends. The CDR3 runs 13 residues. The CDR3 region is CASSPPGYGDQYF. CDR3 DNA: TGTGCCAGCAGCCCCCCGGGTTATGGGGACCAGTACTTC.

This clonotype is labeled as medium-sized. The chain has TRBV3-1 and TRBJ2-5; D not resolved. Germline V gene data show CDR1 as LGHDT and CDR2 as YNNKEL (reference sequence). The CDR3 sequence is 12 residues long. The V and J ends lost 2 bases and 6 bases respectively, with 7 bases between them. The CDR3 nucleotides are TGTGCCAGCAGCCAATCGGCAAAGACCCAGTACTTC. As protein: CASSQSAKTQYF.

This clonotype showed up many times. The chain is built from TRBV9 and TRBJ2-5; D not certain. The V gene's germline CDR1 is SGDLS and CDR2 YYNGEE. The V gene lost 4 bases and the J gene lost 1 base, with 14 bases spanning the gap. This CDR3 spans 15 amino acids. The CDR3 protein is CASSPQVGSQETQYF. The CDR3 nucleotides are TGTGCCAGCAGCCCTCAGGTGGGGTCCCAAGAGACCCAGTACTTC.

This clonotype is labeled medium-sized. The rearrangement joins TRBV9 to TRBJ2-5; D is unclear. Germline loops: CDR1 SGDLS, CDR2 YYNGEE. Trimming took off 2 bases at V and 2 bases at J, with 7 bases between the two ends. This CDR3 has 13 residues. CDR3 amino acids: CASSVHQQETQYF. Written as DNA, the CDR3 is TGTGCCAGCAGCGTTCACCAGCAAGAGACCCAGTACTTC. Using reference TRBV9 and TRBJ2-5 for the parts outside the CDR3, the full variable domain is DSGVTQTPKHLITATGQRVTLRCSPRSGDLSVYWYQQSLDQGLQFLIQYYNGEERAKGNILERFSAQQFPDLHSELNLSSLELGDSALYFCASSVHQQETQYFGPGTRLLVL.

This clonotype has at least ten counts. V is TRBV7-9 and J is TRBJ2-7; 7 bases fit TRBD2. The trim removed 5 bases at V and 6 bases at J, leaving 4 bases unmatched. This CDR3 has 12 residues. From germline, CDR1 is SEHNR and CDR2 FQNEAQ (reference sequence). The chain's CDR3 is CASSREEGEQYF. CDR3 coding DNA: TGTGCCAGCAGCCGGGAGGAGGGCGAGCAGTACTTC. The full variable domain, in which reference TRBV7-9 and TRBJ2-7 provide the parts outside the CDR3, is DTGVSQNPRHKITKRGQNVTFRCDPISEHNRLYWYRQTLGQGPEFLTYFQNEAQLEKSRLLSDRFSAERPKGSFSTLEIQRTEQGDSAMYLCASSREEGEQYFGPGTRLTVT.

This clonotype was counted at least ten times. The gene calls are TRBV10-3 and TRBJ2-3; 14 bases fit TRBD2. Germline V gene lookup returns CDR1 ENHRY and CDR2 SYGVKD. V was pared by 6 bases and J by 0 bases, with 2 bases of the junction left unmatched. CDR3 length equals 16 residues. The DNA for the CDR3 is TGTGCCATCAGCGGGACTAGCGGGGGAAGCACAGATACGCAGTATTTT. Translation gives CAISGTSGGSTDTQYF.

Relative to its sample, this clonotype is large. CDR3 sequence reads: CASSPISGKAFF. CDR3 sequence (DNA): TGTGCCAGCAGTCCTATATCGGGGAAAGCTTTCTTT. The gene calls are TRBV2 and TRBJ1-1, with D unclear. Germline loops: CDR1 SNHLY, CDR2 FYNNEI. The CDR3 loop spans 12 amino acids. Trimming removed 5 bases at V and 9 bases at J, with 13 bases between.

By share, this clonotype counts as medium-sized. The chain uses TRBV5-1 and TRBJ1-1; D may be TRBD1 (6 bases). V dropped 3 bases and J dropped 0 bases, with 9 bases sitting between them. The germline V gene has CDR1 SGHRS and CDR2 YFSETQ. The CDR3 is 14 residues long. The CDR3 DNA follows: TGCGCCAGCAGCTCCGGACAGATGAACACTGAAGCTTTCTTT. Residues: CASSSGQMNTEAFF.

A few counts support this clonotype. A read error may explain this, as a much larger clone is one base away. This rearrangement joins TRBV3-1 to TRBJ2-1, with 11 nucleotides matching TRBD2. V trimming: 4 bases; J trimming: 6 bases; junction bases outside the gene matches: 8. Germline assignment: CDR1 LGHDT and CDR2 YNNKEL (reference sequence). The CDR3 is made up of 16 amino acids. The CDR3 loop is CASSPQTSGAGNEQFF. CDR3 DNA sequence: TGTGCCAGCAGCCCTCAGACTAGCGGGGCGGGCAATGAGCAGTTCTTC.

This clonotype ranks as medium-sized. CDR3 in amino acids: CASSVYNTEAFF. DNA for the CDR3: TGTGCCAGCAGCGTTTACAACACTGAAGCTTTCTTT. The chain joins TRBV12-3 or TRBV12-4 to TRBJ1-1; D is undetermined. This CDR3 has 12 residues. Deletions cut 6 bases from V and 2 bases from J, with 7 bases between.

This clonotype is medium-sized (0.01 to 0.1%) within its sample. The rearrangement links TRBV18 to TRBJ2-1; 7 nucleotides align to TRBD2. V shed 1 base and J 9 bases; nucleotides not matched to a gene: 12. The germline CDR1 and CDR2 sequences are KGHSH and LQKENI. This CDR3 is 16 amino acids long. CDR3 coding DNA: TGTGCCAGCTCACCACTTCTCGGGGGGTCTGATGGTGAGCAGTTCTTC. It codes for CASSPLLGGSDGEQFF. The complete variable domain, with remaining parts taken from reference TRBV18 and TRBJ2-1, reads NAGVMQNPRHLVRRRGQEARLRCSPMKGHSHVYWYRQLPEEGLKFMVYLQKENIIDESGMPKERFSAEFPKEGPSILRIQQVVRGDSAAYFCASSPLLGGSDGEQFFGPGTRLTVL.

Judged by abundance, this clonotype is medium-sized. The chain combines TRBV7-2 with TRBJ2-7; D possibly matches TRBD1 or TRBD2 (5 bases each). Germline-derived CDR1 and CDR2 are SGHTA and FQGNSA. V was trimmed by 4 bases and J by 0 bases, leaving 16 bases between them. This CDR3 contains 16 residues. The CDR3 loop is CASSSPQTGRSYEQYF. The CDR3, as DNA: TGTGCCAGCAGCTCCCCTCAAACGGGACGCTCCTACGAGCAGTACTTC.

By share of the sample, this clonotype is medium-sized. DNA of the CDR3: TGTGCCAGCAGTTACACACGGAGGGACTCTGGGGCCAACGTCCTGACTTTC. Translated, it gives CASSYTRRDSGANVLTF. The chain has TRBV6-2 or TRBV6-3 and TRBJ2-6; D is perhaps TRBD2 (6 bases). The V and J ends lost 2 bases and 0 bases respectively, with 11 bases between them. Germline V gene sequence: CDR1 MNHEY, CDR2 SVGEGT. The CDR3 consists of 17 residues.

This clonotype is termed medium-sized (0.01 to 0.1%). The V call is TRBV2, the J call TRBJ2-4, with TRBD2 matching over 8 bases. The CDR3 spans 15 residues. The germline gives CDR1 SNHLY, CDR2 FYNNEI. V shed 2 bases, J shed 6 bases, and the junction held 6 bases outside the gene matches. The CDR3 is CASSESSGGGNIQYF. In DNA, the CDR3 is TGTGCCAGCAGTGAAAGTTCGGGAGGGGGAAACATTCAGTACTTC. The full variable domain, with the rest looked up from reference TRBV2 and TRBJ2-4, is EPEVTQTPSHQVTQMGQEVILRCVPISNHLYFYWYRQILGQKVEFLVSFYNNEISEKSEIFDDQFSVERPDGSNFTLKIRSTKLEDSAMYFCASSESSGGGNIQYFGAGTRLSVL.

By share, this clonotype ranks as medium-sized. The chain combines TRBV2 with TRBJ2-1; 8 nucleotides match TRBD2. Trimming removed 7 bases from V and 8 bases from J; junction bases left unmatched: 13. Germline CDR1 is SNHLY and CDR2 is FYNNEI. The CDR3 length is 15 residues. CDR3 in DNA: TGTGCCAGCATGCCCTTAGCGGGGCCAGGGGATGAGCAGTTCTTC. Translated: CASMPLAGPGDEQFF.

The table lists this clonotype with many counts. The genes are TRBV6-1 and TRBJ2-6; D is undetermined. Germline CDR1 is MNHNS and CDR2 is SASEGT. The CDR3 covers 16 residues. The germline V and J ends were trimmed by 5 bases and 0 bases, with 11 bases remaining between them. CDR3 loop: CASSSLVDSGANVLTF. CDR3 in DNA: TGTGCCAGCAGTTCCCTGGTGGACTCTGGGGCCAACGTCCTGACTTTC.

The genes are TRBV25-1 and TRBJ1-2; D is unclear. The CDR3 covers 14 residues. The ends were cut back, 2 bases at V and 5 bases at J, with 12 bases in the middle. The germline gives CDR1 MGHDK, CDR2 SYGVNS. CDR3 region: CASSELGRVYGYTF. CDR3 in DNA: TGTGCCAGCAGTGAACTCGGCAGAGTGTATGGCTACACCTTC.

Sample share makes this clonotype medium-sized. The rearrangement uses TRBV7-6 and TRBJ2-5; D possibly corresponds to TRBD2 (5 bases). The length of the CDR3 is 14 residues. V was cut by 1 base and J by 5 bases, with 11 bases left in between. CDR1 and CDR2 (germline): SGHVS, FNYEAQ. In DNA form, the CDR3 reads TGTGCCAGCAGCTTAGATTGGGGAGTCGAGACCCAGTACTTC. It specifies CASSLDWGVETQYF.

The CDR3 DNA follows: TGTGCCAGCAGCTCCCAGCAGGGAACTGAAGCTTTCTTT. Amino acid sequence: CASSSQQGTEAFF. The rearrangement links TRBV11-2 to TRBJ1-1; weak D call: TRBD1 (5 bases). The CDR3 contains 13 residues. V lost 4 bases and J lost 5, with 11 bases in between. The germline gives CDR1 SGHAT, CDR2 FQNNGV.

This clonotype qualifies as medium-sized. The chain joins TRBV28 to TRBJ1-1; D may be TRBD1 (6 bases). V shed 8 bases and J shed 6 bases, with 16 bases lying between them. There are 13 residues in the CDR3. Germline-derived CDR1 and CDR2 are MDHEN and SYDVKM. The CDR3 protein is CASEGGQYSEAFF. Here the CDR3 DNA reads TGTGCCAGCGAAGGGGGGCAGTATTCTGAAGCTTTCTTT.

A note on this clonotype: A read error is likely, as this CDR3 ends without the conserved phenylalanine or tryptophan. The chain uses TRBV20-1 and TRBJ2-5, with no clear D. The ends were cut back, 0 bases at V and 5 bases at J, with 13 bases in the middle. The CDR3 extends over 14 amino acids. Germline loops: CDR1 DFQATT, CDR2 SNEGSKA (reference sequence). The CDR3 loop reads CSARDGVSLETQYS. Written as DNA, the CDR3 is TGCAGTGCTAGAGATGGGGTCAGTTTGGAGACCCAGTACTCC.

This clonotype has at least ten counts. J is TRBJ1-5 and V is TRBV9; 7 bases agree with TRBD1. CDR1 SGDLS and CDR2 YYNGEE come from the germline V gene. The CDR3 loop spans 16 amino acids. V was clipped by 3 bases and J by 3 bases; unmatched bases: 9. Written as DNA, the CDR3 is TGTGCCAGCAGCGCCGGTCCGGGACAGTTCAATCAGCCCCAGCATTTT. Its translation is CASSAGPGQFNQPQHF.

By frequency in the sample, this clonotype is medium-sized. The chain uses TRBV2 and TRBJ1-2; no definite D call. Germline CDR1 reads SNHLY; CDR2 reads FYNNEI. This CDR3 contains 11 residues. V was cut by 7 bases and J by 8 bases, with 11 bases left in between. CDR3 region: CASMYADGYTF. Written as DNA, the CDR3 is TGTGCCAGCATGTATGCGGACGGCTACACCTTC.